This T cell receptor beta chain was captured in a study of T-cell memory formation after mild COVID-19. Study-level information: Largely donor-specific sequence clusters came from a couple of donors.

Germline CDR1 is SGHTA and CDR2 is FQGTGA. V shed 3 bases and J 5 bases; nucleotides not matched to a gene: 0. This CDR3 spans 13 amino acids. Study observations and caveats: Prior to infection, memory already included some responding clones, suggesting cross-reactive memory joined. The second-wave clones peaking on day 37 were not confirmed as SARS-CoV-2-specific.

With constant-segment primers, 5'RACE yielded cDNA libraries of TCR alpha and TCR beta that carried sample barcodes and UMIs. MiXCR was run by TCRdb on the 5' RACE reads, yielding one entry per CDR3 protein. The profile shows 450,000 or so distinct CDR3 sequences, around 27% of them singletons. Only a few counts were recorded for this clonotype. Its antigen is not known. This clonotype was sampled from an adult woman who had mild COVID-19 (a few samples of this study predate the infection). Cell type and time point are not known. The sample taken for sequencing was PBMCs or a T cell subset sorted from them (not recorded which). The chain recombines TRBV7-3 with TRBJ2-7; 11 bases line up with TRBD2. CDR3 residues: CASSLTSGNEQYF. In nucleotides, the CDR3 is TGTGCCAGCAGCTTGACTAGCGGGAACGAGCAGTACTTC. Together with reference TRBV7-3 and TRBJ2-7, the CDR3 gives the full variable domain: GAGVSQTPSNKVTEKGKYVELRCDPISGHTALYWYRQSLGQGPEFLIYFQGTGAADDSGLPNDRFFAVRPEGSVSTLKIQRTERGDSAVYLCASSLTSGNEQYFGPGTRLTVT.